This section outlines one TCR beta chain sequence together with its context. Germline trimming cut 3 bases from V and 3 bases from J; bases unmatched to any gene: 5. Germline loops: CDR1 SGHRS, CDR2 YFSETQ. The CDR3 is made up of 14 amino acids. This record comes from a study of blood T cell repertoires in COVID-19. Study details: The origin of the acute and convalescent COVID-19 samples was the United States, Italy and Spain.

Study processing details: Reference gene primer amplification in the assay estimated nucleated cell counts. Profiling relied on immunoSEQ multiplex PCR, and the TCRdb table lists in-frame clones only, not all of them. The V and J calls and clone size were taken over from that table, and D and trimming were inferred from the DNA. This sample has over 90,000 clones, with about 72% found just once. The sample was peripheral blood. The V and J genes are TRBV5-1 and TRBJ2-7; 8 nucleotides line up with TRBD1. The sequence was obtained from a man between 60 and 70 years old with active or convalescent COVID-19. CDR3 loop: CASSSRTGSYEQYF. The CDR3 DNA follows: TGCGCCAGCAGCTCCCGGACAGGGAGCTACGAGCAGTACTTC.